This T cell receptor beta chain was found in a study of metastatic and nonmetastatic thyroid tumors. Across the whole study: Across blood and tumor or nodule tissue, repertoires from malignant and benign thyroid patients were compared with one another.

Patients were all untreated before their thyroid surgery. This clone qualifies as medium-sized (0.01 to 0.1%). The germline V gene encodes CDR1 MNHNS and CDR2 SASEGT. This CDR3 contains 11 residues. Trimming removed 8 bases from V and 6 bases from J, with 8 bases in between. TCRdb re-called the PCR reads via MiXCR. Here the sample spans approximately 28,000 clones, over 20% being singletons. The sequenced sample was blood. The TCR originated in a female donor with papillary thyroid cancer or a benign thyroid nodule (not recorded which). Some clones in this sample may be carry-over from other donors' samples. This sequence joins TRBV6-1 and TRBJ2-1; D gene unclear. The CDR3 protein is CASEAFNEQFF. In nucleotides, the CDR3 is TGTGCCAGCGAAGCCTTCAATGAGCAGTTCTTC.